The 18 T cell receptor beta chains below all came from one sample that was sequenced in a study of CD8 T cells in ankylosing spondylitis. The study, taken as a whole, reports: Characteristic of ankylosing spondylitis blood, it appeared, was a TCR beta motif comprising several highly homologous variants.

Antigens for these TCRs are unknown. TCRdb redid the calling of the 5' RACE reads with MiXCR, one entry per CDR3 protein. The data contain roughly 670,000 distinct CDR3 sequences, around 20% of them seen just once; the ten biggest clones take up 19%. The specimen was blood, either unsorted or a sorted T cell fraction (not recorded which). The receptor source for this set is a male donor with ankylosing spondylitis.

This chain joins TRBV14 and TRBJ2-1; the match to TRBD2 covers 7 bases. The ends lost 4 bases at V and 1 base at J; junction bases unmatched: 4. CDR3 size: 15 residues. CDR1 is SGHDN and CDR2 is FVKESK in the germline V gene. Written as DNA, the CDR3 is TGTGCCAGCAGCCGATTGGGGGGGTCCTACAATGAGCAGTTCTTC. Translated: CASSRLGGSYNEQFF.

The rearrangement uses TRBV20-1 and TRBJ2-7; perhaps TRBD2 as D (6 bases). This CDR3 region has 13 residues. Germline CDR1 DFQATT, CDR2 SNEGSKA (reference sequence). V was cut by 6 bases and J by 4 bases, with 16 bases left in between. As DNA, the CDR3 is TGCAGTGCCGGCAGCGGGCCTAGGTACGAGCAGTACTTC. Translation: CSAGSGPRYEQYF.

This clonotype showed up just a few times. The genes are TRBV29-1 and TRBJ2-1, with D maybe TRBD2 (5 bases). Between the trimmed V and J ends, which lost 5 bases and 5 bases, there was a span of 7 bases. Germline CDR1 reads SQVTM; CDR2 reads ANQGSEA. The CDR3 loop spans 11 amino acids. This CDR3 is CSVLSDNEQFF. The CDR3 nucleotides read TGCAGCGTTCTTAGCGACAATGAGCAGTTCTTC.

CDR3 DNA: TGCAGCGTTGAAGAGCTAGCGGGAGGGCCGGGTTTGTCCTACAATGAGCAGTTCTTC. It encodes CSVEELAGGPGLSYNEQFF. The rearrangement uses TRBV29-1 and TRBJ2-1; 12 bases agree with TRBD2. Germline lookup yields CDR1 SQVTM and CDR2 ANQGSEA. J lost 1 base, V lost 0 bases, and 10 bases had no gene match. There are 19 residues in the CDR3.

The rearrangement joins TRBV25-1 to TRBJ2-7; 8 nucleotides align to TRBD1. The CDR3 runs to 13 residues. Germline loops: CDR1 MGHDK, CDR2 SYGVNS. The V and J ends lost 7 bases and 7 bases, in that order; junction bases with no gene match: 9. The CDR3 sequence is CASIGQGQSEQYF. CDR3 in DNA: TGTGCCAGCATAGGACAGGGTCAGTCGGAGCAGTACTTC.

This clonotype was seen once. The chain carries TRBV20-1 and TRBJ1-1; D possibly corresponds to TRBD1 (5 bases). Trimming took 0 bases from V and 3 from J, leaving 20 bases between them. CDR1 is DFQATT, CDR2 SNEGSKA, per germline (reference sequence). This CDR3 is built from 17 residues. The CDR3 here is CSARDPSRPARDTEAFF. The DNA of the CDR3 is TGCAGTGCTAGAGACCCCTCCAGGCCGGCCAGGGACACTGAAGCTTTCTTT.

The chain recombines TRBV7-8 with TRBJ2-1, with a tentative D call TRBD2 (7 bases). CDR1 is SGHVS, CDR2 FQNEAQ, per germline. V shed 0 bases and J shed 12 bases, with 12 bases lying between them. The CDR3 runs to 13 residues. The CDR3 sequence is CASSLAGGRGQFF. CDR3 coding DNA: TGTGCCAGCAGCTTAGCGGGGGGGCGCGGGCAGTTCTTC.

This rearrangement joins TRBV20-1 to TRBJ2-3; 8 bases are shared with TRBD2. Germline-derived CDR1 and CDR2 are DFQATT and SNEGSKA (reference sequence). The V gene end was trimmed by 1 base and the J gene end by 4 bases; junction bases not matched to a gene: 7. This CDR3 comprises 15 residues. The CDR3 DNA reads TGCAGTGCTAGAGTGGACGGGAGGGCCGCAGATACGCAGTATTTT. This gives the protein CSARVDGRAADTQYF.

The sample holds a few counts of this clonotype. The V and J genes are TRBV4-3 and TRBJ2-6; D ambiguous. The V and J ends lost 1 base and 0 bases respectively, with 16 bases between them. The CDR3 spans 19 residues. Germline V lookup: CDR1 LGHNA, CDR2 YSLEER. In DNA form, the CDR3 reads TGCGCCAGCAGCCAAGTTGTCGCAGTGATCCGCTCTGGGGCCAACGTCCTGACTTTC. Amino acid sequence: CASSQVVAVIRSGANVLTF.

This clonotype has only a few counts. The rearrangement uses TRBV20-1 and TRBJ1-1; D is perhaps TRBD1 (5 bases). Germline V gene lookup returns CDR1 DFQATT and CDR2 SNEGSKA (reference sequence). The CDR3 consists of 12 residues. Trimming took 3 bases from V and 6 from J, leaving 11 bases between them. This chain's CDR3 is CSASSGSAEAFF. For the CDR3, the DNA is TGCAGTGCTAGTTCAGGGAGCGCTGAAGCTTTCTTT.

V and J are TRBV20-1 and TRBJ2-3; D remains ambiguous. V lost 0 bases to trimming and J lost 2 bases, with 9 bases between them. Germline V gene sequence: CDR1 DFQATT, CDR2 SNEGSKA (reference sequence). CDR3 length: 14 residues. Here the CDR3 DNA reads TGCAGTGCTAGAGATCCCGGGCCCACAGATACGCAGTATTTT. Translated, it gives CSARDPGPTDTQYF.

This clonotype showed up just a few times. The chain employs TRBV10-2 and TRBJ2-7, with a weak D call TRBD1 (5 bases). The V gene lost 5 bases and the J gene lost 2 bases, with 10 bases spanning the gap. Germline assignment: CDR1 WSHSY and CDR2 SAAADI. This CDR3 spans 13 amino acids. CDR3 amino acids: CASSLYRPYEQYF. The CDR3 DNA follows: TGCGCCAGCAGTCTTTACAGGCCCTACGAGCAGTACTTC.

This rearrangement joins TRBV18 to TRBJ2-1, with TRBD1 matching 8 bases. V was pared by 2 bases and J by 6 bases, with 6 bases of the junction left unmatched. The CDR3 has 15 amino acids. Germline V gene data show CDR1 as KGHSH and CDR2 as LQKENI. The CDR3 region has the DNA TGTGCCAGCTCACCAACCACAGGGGGAGGCAATGAGCAGTTCTTC. Amino acids: CASSPTTGGGNEQFF.

CDR3 nucleotides: TGCGCCAGCAGCTTGGAAGCGGGAGAAGCGCAGTTCTTC. Protein: CASSLEAGEAQFF. This chain uses TRBV5-1 with TRBJ2-1; 8 nucleotides align to TRBD2. The V gene end was trimmed by 0 bases and the J gene end by 12 bases; junction bases not matched to a gene: 5. CDR3 length: 13 amino acids. Germline loops: CDR1 SGHRS, CDR2 YFSETQ.

The V gene is TRBV5-6, the J gene TRBJ2-7; no reliable D call. The CDR3 extends over 17 amino acids. Trimming removed 2 bases from V and 0 bases from J, with 18 bases in between. Germline assignment: CDR1 SGHDT and CDR2 YYEEEE. In nucleotides, the CDR3 is TGTGCCAGCAGCTTAAAACCAGCTCGTCCTACCTCCTACGAGCAGTACTTC. Amino acids: CASSLKPARPTSYEQYF.

The chain has TRBV12-3 or TRBV12-4 and TRBJ2-2, with 11 bases identical to TRBD2. The CDR3 is 14 residues long. The V gene end was trimmed by 7 bases and the J gene end by 6 bases; junction bases not matched to a gene: 4. The chain's CDR3 is CASTPGLAAGELFF. The CDR3 DNA reads TGTGCCAGCACCCCGGGACTAGCGGCCGGGGAGCTGTTTTTT.

This clonotype was seen more than once but under ten times. The rearrangement joins TRBV7-8 to TRBJ2-7; 7 bases align to TRBD1. Trimming took 2 bases from V and 3 from J; bases not matched to a gene: 13. This CDR3 has 17 amino acids. Looked up from germline, CDR1 is SGHVS and CDR2 is FQNEAQ. CDR3 DNA sequence: TGTGCCAGCAGCTTAATGTCCACCTGGGACAGCTTCTACGAGCAGTACTTC. It is translated as CASSLMSTWDSFYEQYF.

This chain connects TRBV4-2 to TRBJ2-7, with D perhaps TRBD1 (6 bases). The CDR3 runs 17 residues. Trimming cost V 1 base and J 4 bases, with 20 bases left between them. In germline, CDR1 is LGHNA, CDR2 YNFKEQ. CDR3 nucleotide sequence: TGTGCCAGCAGCCAAGTATCCCAGGGGTCCGGTTTATACGAGCAGTACTTC. Its protein product is CASSQVSQGSGLYEQYF.